A single sample gave rise to the 5 T cell receptor beta chains below, sequenced in a study of CD8 T cells in Susac syndrome. The RNA input was roughly 0.45 to 1 ug, and it was reverse transcribed with random hexamers. One entry per CDR3 protein, called by TCRdb with MiXCR from the immunoSEQ multiplex PCR reads. The table records about 200,000 distinct CDR3 sequences, 80% to 95% of them present only once. The sequenced sample was CD8+ T cells from PBMCs. Source of these receptors: a human donor with multiple sclerosis.

The rearrangement joins TRBV10-3 to TRBJ1-2; D unresolved. V was shortened by 0 bases and J by 5 bases, with 22 bases between the two germline ends. Per germline, CDR1 ENHRY and CDR2 SYGVKD. CDR3 length equals 18 residues. CDR3 coding DNA: TGTGCCATCAGTGAGTCAGGCACGGACCAGCGGAGGACGTATGGCTACACCTTC. Its translation: CAISESGTDQRRTYGYTF.

This chain uses TRBV29-1 with TRBJ1-1; maybe TRBD1 (5 bases). Germline V gene sequence: CDR1 SQVTM, CDR2 ANQGSEA. This CDR3 has 10 amino acids. V lost 6 bases to trimming and J lost 8 bases, with 10 bases between them. The CDR3 here is CSVGLIEAFF. The CDR3 DNA sequence: TGCAGCGTGGGACTGATAGAAGCTTTCTTT.

The V call is TRBV5-6, the J call TRBJ1-5; the match to TRBD1 covers 7 bases. J gave up 5 bases and V 4 bases, and 9 bases lay outside the gene matches. The length of the CDR3 is 15 residues. Germline values: CDR1 SGHDT, CDR2 YYEEEE. CDR3 protein: CASSLKTGMDQPQHF. The CDR3 DNA sequence: TGTGCCAGCAGCCTAAAGACAGGGATGGATCAGCCCCAGCATTTT. The full variable domain, with the rest looked up from reference TRBV5-6 and TRBJ1-5, is DAGVTQSPTHLIKTRGQQVTLRCSPKSGHDTVSWYQQALGQGPQFIFQYYEEEERQRGNFPDRFSGHQFPNYSSELNVNALLLGDSALYLCASSLKTGMDQPQHFGDGTRLSIL.

Only a few counts were recorded for this clonotype. The chain employs TRBV19 and TRBJ2-7; D perhaps matches TRBD2 (5 bases). In germline, CDR1 is LNHDA, CDR2 SQIVND (reference sequence). The CDR3 is 15 amino acids. The V and J ends lost 3 bases and 0 bases respectively, with 12 bases between them. This CDR3 reads CASSISLGLSYEQYF. DNA for the CDR3: TGTGCCAGTAGTATCTCACTAGGTCTCTCCTACGAGCAGTACTTC.

The V gene is TRBV5-1, the J gene TRBJ1-2; no firm D call. The CDR3 is made up of 15 amino acids. Between the trimmed V and J ends, which lost 1 base and 0 bases, there was a span of 10 bases. The germline V gene encodes CDR1 SGHRS and CDR2 YFSETQ. This chain's CDR3 is CASSLTAASNYGYTF. CDR3 sequence (DNA): TGCGCCAGCAGCTTGACTGCAGCTTCTAACTATGGCTACACCTTC. Based on the CDR3 plus reference TRBV5-1 and TRBJ1-2, the full variable domain is KAGVTQTPRYLIKTRGQQVTLSCSPISGHRSVSWYQQTPGQGLQFLFEYFSETQRNKGNFPGRFSGRQFSNSRSEMNVSTLELGDSALYLCASSLTAASNYGYTFGSGTRLTVV.